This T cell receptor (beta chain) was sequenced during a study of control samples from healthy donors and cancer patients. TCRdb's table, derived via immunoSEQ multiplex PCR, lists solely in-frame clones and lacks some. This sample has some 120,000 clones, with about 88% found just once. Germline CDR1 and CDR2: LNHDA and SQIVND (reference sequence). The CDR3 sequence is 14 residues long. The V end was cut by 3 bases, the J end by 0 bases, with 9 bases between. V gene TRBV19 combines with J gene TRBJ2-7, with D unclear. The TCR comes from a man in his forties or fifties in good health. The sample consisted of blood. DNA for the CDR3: TGTGCCAGTAGTATGGGGTCCAGCTCCTACGAGCAGTACTTC. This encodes CASSMGSSSYEQYF.